This T cell receptor beta chain was retrieved from a study of shared clonotypes between healthy human individuals. Trimming pared 1 base from V and 7 bases from J, leaving 7 bases between. CDR3 length equals 13 residues. Germline loops: CDR1 SGHTA, CDR2 FQGTGA. TCRdb's copy holds only in-frame clones and misses some; the assay was immunoSEQ multiplex PCR. The sample lists 400,000 to 550,000 clones, roughly 78% occurring once. The material sequenced was PBMCs. The chain is built from TRBV7-3 and TRBJ2-2; D gene unclear. The sequence was obtained from a woman aged 40 to 50 in good health. Some clones in this sample may be carry-over from other donors' samples. The CDR3 DNA reads TGTGCCAGCAGCTTAAGGGTGGGCGGGGAGCTGTTTTTT. It is translated as CASSLRVGGELFF.